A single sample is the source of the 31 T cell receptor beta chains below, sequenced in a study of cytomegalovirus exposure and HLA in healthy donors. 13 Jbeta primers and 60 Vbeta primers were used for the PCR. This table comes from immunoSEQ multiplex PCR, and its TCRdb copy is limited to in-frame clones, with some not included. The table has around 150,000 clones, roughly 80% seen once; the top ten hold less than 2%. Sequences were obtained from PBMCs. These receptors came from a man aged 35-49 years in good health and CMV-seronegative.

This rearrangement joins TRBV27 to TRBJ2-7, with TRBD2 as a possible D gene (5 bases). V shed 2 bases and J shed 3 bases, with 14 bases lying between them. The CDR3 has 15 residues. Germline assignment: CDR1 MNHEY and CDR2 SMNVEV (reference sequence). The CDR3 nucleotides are TGTGCCAGCAGTTTAACACTCCTAGCTCGCTACGAGCAGTACTTC. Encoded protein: CASSLTLLARYEQYF.

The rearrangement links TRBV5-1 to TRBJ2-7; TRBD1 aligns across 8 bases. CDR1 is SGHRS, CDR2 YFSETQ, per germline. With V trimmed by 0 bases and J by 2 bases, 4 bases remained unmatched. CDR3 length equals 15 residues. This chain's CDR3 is CASSLVGQGTYEQYF. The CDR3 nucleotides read TGCGCCAGCAGCTTGGTTGGACAGGGTACCTACGAGCAGTACTTC.

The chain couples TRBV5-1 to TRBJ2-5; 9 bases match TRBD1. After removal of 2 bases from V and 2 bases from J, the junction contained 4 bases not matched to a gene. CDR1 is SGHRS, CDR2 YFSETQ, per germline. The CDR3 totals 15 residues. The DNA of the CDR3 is TGCGCCAGCAGCTTCCGGGACAGGGAACAAGAGACCCAGTACTTC. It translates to CASSFRDREQETQYF. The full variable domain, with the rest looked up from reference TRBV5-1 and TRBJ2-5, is KAGVTQTPRYLIKTRGQQVTLSCSPISGHRSVSWYQQTPGQGLQFLFEYFSETQRNKGNFPGRFSGRQFSNSRSEMNVSTLELGDSALYLCASSFRDREQETQYFGPGTRLLVL.

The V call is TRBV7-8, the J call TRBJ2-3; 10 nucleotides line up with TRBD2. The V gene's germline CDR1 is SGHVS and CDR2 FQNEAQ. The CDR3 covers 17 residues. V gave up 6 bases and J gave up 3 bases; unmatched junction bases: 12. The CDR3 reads CASRGLGAGGGTDTQYF. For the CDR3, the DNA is TGTGCCAGCAGGGGTCTAGGAGCGGGAGGGGGAACAGATACGCAGTATTTT.

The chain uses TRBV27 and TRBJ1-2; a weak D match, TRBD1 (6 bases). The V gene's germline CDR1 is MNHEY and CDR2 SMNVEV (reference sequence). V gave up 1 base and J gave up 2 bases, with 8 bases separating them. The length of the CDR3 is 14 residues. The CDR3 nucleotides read TGTGCCAGCAGTTTATGGGGGGGCAACTATGGCTACACCTTC. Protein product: CASSLWGGNYGYTF.

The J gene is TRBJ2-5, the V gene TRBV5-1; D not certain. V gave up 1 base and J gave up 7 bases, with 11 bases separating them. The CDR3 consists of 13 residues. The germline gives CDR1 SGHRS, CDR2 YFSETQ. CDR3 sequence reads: CASSLYHPGTQYF. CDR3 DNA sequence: TGCGCCAGCAGCTTGTACCACCCGGGGACCCAGTACTTC. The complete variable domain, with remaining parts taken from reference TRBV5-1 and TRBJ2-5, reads KAGVTQTPRYLIKTRGQQVTLSCSPISGHRSVSWYQQTPGQGLQFLFEYFSETQRNKGNFPGRFSGRQFSNSRSEMNVSTLELGDSALYLCASSLYHPGTQYFGPGTRLLVL.

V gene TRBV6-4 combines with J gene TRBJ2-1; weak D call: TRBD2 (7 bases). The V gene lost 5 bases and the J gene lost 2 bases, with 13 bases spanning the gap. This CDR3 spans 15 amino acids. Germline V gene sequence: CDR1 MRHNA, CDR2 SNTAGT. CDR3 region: CASSPRGGAYNEQFF. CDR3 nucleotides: TGTGCCAGCAGTCCTCGAGGGGGGGCCTACAATGAGCAGTTCTTC.

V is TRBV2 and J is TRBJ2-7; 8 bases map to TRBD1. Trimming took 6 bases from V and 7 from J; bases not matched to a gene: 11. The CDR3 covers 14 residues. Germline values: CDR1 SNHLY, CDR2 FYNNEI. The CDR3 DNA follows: TGTGCCAGCAGCCAGGAGGACAGGGTTGGGGAGCAGTACTTC. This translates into CASSQEDRVGEQYF.

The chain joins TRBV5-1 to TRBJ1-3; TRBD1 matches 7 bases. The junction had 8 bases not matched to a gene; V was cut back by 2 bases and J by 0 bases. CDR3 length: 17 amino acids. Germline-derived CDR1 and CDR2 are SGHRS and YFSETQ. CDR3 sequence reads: CASSFSGTAASGNTIYF. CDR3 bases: TGCGCCAGCAGCTTTAGTGGGACAGCTGCCTCTGGAAACACCATATATTTT.

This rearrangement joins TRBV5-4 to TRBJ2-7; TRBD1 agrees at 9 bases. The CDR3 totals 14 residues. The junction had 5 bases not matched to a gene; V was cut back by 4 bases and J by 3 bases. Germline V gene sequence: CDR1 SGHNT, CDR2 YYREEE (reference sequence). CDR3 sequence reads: CASSGGTGNYEQYF. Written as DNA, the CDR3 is TGTGCCAGCAGCGGGGGGACAGGGAACTACGAGCAGTACTTC.

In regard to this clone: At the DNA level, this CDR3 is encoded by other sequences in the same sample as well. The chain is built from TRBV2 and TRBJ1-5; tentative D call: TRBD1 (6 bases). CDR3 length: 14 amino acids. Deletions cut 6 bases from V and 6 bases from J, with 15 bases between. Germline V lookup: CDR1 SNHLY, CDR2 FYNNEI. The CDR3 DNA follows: TGTGCCAGCAGCGAGAGTACAGGGTTTCAGCCCCAGCATTTT. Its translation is CASSESTGFQPQHF.

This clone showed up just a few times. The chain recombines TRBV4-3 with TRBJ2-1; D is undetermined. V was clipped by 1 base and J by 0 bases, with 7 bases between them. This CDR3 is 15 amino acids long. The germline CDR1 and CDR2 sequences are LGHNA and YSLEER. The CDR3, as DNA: TGCGCCAGCAGCCAAGCGGCTAGCTCCTACAATGAGCAGTTCTTC. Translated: CASSQAASSYNEQFF.

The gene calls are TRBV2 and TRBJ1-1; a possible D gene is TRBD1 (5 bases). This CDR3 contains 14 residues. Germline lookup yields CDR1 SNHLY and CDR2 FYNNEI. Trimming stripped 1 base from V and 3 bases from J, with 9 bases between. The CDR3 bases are TGTGCCAGCAGTGAAGAGGGGTTTGACACTGAAGCTTTCTTT. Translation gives CASSEEGFDTEAFF.

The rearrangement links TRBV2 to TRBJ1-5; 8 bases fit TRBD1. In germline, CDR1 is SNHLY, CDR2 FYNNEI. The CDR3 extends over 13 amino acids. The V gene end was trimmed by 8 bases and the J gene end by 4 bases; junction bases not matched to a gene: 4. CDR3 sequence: CASVQGANQPQHF. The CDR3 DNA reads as TGTGCCAGCGTGCAGGGGGCAAATCAGCCCCAGCATTTT.

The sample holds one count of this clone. CDR3 sequence: CASRTKLRGAGNTIYF. DNA for the CDR3: TGTGCCAGCAGGACCAAGCTGCGGGGCGCTGGAAACACCATATATTTT. The chain is built from TRBV28 and TRBJ1-3; possibly TRBD1 for D (5 bases). Per germline, CDR1 MDHEN and CDR2 SYDVKM. V was pared by 6 bases and J by 2 bases, with 17 bases between. This CDR3 spans 16 amino acids.

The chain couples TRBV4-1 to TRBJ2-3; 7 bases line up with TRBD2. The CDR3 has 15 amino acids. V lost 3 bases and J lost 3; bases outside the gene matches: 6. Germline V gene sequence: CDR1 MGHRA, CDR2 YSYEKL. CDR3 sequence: CASSHFAGATDTQYF. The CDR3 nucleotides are TGCGCCAGCAGCCATTTTGCGGGAGCGACAGATACGCAGTATTTT.

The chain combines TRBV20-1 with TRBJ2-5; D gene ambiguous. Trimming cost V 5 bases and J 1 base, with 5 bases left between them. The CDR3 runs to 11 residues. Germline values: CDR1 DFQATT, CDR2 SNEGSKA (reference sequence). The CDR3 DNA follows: TGCAGTGCTCCCAGCCAAGAGACCCAGTACTTC. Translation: CSAPSQETQYF.

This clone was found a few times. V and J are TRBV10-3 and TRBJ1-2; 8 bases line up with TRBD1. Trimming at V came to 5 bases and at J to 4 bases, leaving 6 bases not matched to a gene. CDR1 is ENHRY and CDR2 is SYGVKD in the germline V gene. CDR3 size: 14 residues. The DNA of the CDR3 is TGTGCCATCAGTTCCTCGGACAGGGTCTATGGCTACACCTTC. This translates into CAISSSDRVYGYTF.

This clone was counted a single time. CDR3 nucleotide sequence: TGTGCCACCAGCAGGAGCGGGAGGGCCGAAGATACGCAGTATTTT. It is translated as CATSRSGRAEDTQYF. V gene TRBV15 combines with J gene TRBJ2-3; 10 bases fit TRBD2. This CDR3 is built from 15 residues. Trimming cost V 3 bases and J 5 bases; bases outside gene matches: 5. Per germline, CDR1 LNHNV and CDR2 YYDKDF (reference sequence).

The CDR3 DNA sequence: TGCGCCAGCAGCGAGACTAGCGGGGTCCCCTTGTTCTTC. It codes for CASSETSGVPLFF. This sequence joins TRBV4-1 and TRBJ2-1, with 11 bases identical to TRBD2. The CDR3 has 13 residues. V gave up 5 bases and J gave up 15 bases; unmatched junction bases: 9. Germline CDR1 is MGHRA and CDR2 is YSYEKL.

CDR3 sequence (DNA): TGTGCCAGTCAGGCTGCGGGGAATGAGCAGTTCTTC. It codes for CASQAAGNEQFF. V usage is TRBV11-3 and J usage is TRBJ2-1; tentatively, D is TRBD2 (6 bases). The CDR3 has 12 residues. V was pared by 9 bases and J by 7 bases, with 13 bases between. The germline gives CDR1 SGHNT, CDR2 YENEEA. Variable domain in full (rest from reference TRBV11-3 and TRBJ2-1): EAGVVQSPRYKIIEKKQPVAFWCNPISGHNTLYWYLQNLGQGPELLIRYENEEAVDDSQLPKDRFSAERLKGVDSTLKIQPAELGDSAVYLCASQAAGNEQFFGPGTRLTVL.

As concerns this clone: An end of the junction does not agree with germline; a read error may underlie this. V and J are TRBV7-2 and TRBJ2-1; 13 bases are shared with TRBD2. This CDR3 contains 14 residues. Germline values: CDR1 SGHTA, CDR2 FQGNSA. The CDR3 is CASRLAGGYTEQFF. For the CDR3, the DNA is TGTGCCAGCAGACTAGCGGGGGGGTACACTGAGCAGTTCTTC.

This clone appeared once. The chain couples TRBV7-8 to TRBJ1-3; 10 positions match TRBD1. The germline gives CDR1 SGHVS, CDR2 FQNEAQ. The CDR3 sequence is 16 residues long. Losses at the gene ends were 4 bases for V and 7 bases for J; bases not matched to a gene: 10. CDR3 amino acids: CASSYNRDRGPNTIYF. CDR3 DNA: TGTGCCAGCAGCTACAACCGGGACAGGGGACCCAACACCATATATTTT.

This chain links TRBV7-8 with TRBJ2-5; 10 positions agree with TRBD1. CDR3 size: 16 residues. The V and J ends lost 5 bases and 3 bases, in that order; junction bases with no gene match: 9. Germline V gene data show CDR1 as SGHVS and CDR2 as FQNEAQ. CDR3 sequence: CASSTQPGQGKETQYF. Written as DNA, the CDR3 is TGTGCCAGCAGCACACAGCCGGGACAGGGGAAAGAGACCCAGTACTTC.

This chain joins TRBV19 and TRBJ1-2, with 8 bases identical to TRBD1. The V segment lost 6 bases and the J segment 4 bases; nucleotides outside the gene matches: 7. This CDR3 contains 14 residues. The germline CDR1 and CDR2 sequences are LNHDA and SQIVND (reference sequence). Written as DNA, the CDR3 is TGTGCCAGTAGCCCCGGACAGGGTCGCTATGGCTACACCTTC. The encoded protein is CASSPGQGRYGYTF.

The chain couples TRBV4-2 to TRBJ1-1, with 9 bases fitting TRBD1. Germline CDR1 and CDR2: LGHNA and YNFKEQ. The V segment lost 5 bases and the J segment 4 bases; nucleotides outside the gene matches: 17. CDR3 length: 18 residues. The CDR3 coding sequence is TGTGCCAGCAGCTTGGAAGGGACGACAGGGGGTGGTCGCACTGAAGCTTTCTTT. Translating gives CASSLEGTTGGGRTEAFF.

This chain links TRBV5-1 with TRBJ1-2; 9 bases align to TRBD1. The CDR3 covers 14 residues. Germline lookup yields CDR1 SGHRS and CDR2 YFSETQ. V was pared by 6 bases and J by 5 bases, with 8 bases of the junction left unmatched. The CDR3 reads CASKTGTGSYGYTF. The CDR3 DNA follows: TGCGCCAGCAAAACCGGGACAGGGAGTTATGGCTACACCTTC.

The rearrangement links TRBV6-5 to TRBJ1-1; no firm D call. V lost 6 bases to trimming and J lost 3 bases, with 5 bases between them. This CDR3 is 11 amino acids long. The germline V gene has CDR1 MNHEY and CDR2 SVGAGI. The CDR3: CASRHHTEAFF. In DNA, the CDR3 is TGTGCCAGCAGACACCACACTGAAGCTTTCTTT.

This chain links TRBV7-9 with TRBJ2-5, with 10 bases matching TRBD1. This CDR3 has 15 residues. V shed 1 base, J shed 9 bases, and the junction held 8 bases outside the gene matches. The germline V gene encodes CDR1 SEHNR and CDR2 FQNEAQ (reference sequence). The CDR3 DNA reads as TGTGCCAGCAGCTTAGAACCGACAGGGGGCCTGGCCCAGTACTTC. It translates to CASSLEPTGGLAQYF. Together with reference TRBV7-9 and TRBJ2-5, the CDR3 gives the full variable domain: DTGVSQNPRHKITKRGQNVTFRCDPISEHNRLYWYRQTLGQGPEFLTYFQNEAQLEKSRLLSDRFSAERPKGSFSTLEIQRTEQGDSAMYLCASSLEPTGGLAQYFGPGTRLLVL.

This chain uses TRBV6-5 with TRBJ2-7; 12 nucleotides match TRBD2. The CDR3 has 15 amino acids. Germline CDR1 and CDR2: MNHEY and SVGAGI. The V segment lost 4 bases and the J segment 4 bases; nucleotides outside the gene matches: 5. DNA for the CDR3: TGTGCCAGCAGTTCGACTAGCGGGAGAAATTACGAGCAGTACTTC. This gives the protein CASSSTSGRNYEQYF.

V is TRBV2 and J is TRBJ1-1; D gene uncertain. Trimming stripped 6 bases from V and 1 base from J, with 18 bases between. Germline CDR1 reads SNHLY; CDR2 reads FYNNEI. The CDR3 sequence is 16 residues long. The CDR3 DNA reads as TGTGCCAGCAGGGGCCGGGCGGGAGGACCGAACACTGAAGCTTTCTTT. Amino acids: CASRGRAGGPNTEAFF.